This T cell receptor (beta chain) was obtained from a study of T-cell memory formation after mild COVID-19. J lost 5 bases, V lost 4 bases, and 5 bases had no gene match. Germline V gene lookup returns CDR1 SGHRS and CDR2 YFSETQ. There are 14 residues in the CDR3. A few counts support this clonotype. TCRdb independently ran MiXCR on the 5' RACE reads; one entry per CDR3 protein. Of just over 350,000 distinct CDR3 sequences in the sample, 13% to 15% were seen once. The chain combines TRBV5-1 with TRBJ2-5; 10 nucleotides line up with TRBD2. The receptor was isolated from a man younger than 35 who had mild COVID-19 (a few samples of this study predate the infection). Cell type and time point are not known. Sequencing used PBMCs or a T cell subset sorted from them (not recorded which). As DNA, the CDR3 is TGCGCCAGCAGCCCCGGGACTAGCGAGGAGACCCAGTACTTC. Translating it yields CASSPGTSEETQYF. The whole variable domain, filled in from reference TRBV5-1 and TRBJ2-5, reads KAGVTQTPRYLIKTRGQQVTLSCSPISGHRSVSWYQQTPGQGLQFLFEYFSETQRNKGNFPGRFSGRQFSNSRSEMNVSTLELGDSALYLCASSPGTSEETQYFGPGTRLLVL.